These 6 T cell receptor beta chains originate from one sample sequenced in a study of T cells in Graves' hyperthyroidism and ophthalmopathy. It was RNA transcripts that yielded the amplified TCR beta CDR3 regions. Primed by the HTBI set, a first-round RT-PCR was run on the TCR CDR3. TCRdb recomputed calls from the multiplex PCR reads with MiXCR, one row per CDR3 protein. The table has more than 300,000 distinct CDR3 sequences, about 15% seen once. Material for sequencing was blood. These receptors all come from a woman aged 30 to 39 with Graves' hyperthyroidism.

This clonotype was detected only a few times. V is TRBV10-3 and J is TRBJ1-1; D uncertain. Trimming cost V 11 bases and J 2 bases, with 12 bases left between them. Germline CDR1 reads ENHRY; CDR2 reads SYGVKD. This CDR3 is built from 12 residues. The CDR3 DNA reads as TGTGCCTCCCGGTTCTCCAACACTGAAGCTTTCTTT. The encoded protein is CASRFSNTEAFF.

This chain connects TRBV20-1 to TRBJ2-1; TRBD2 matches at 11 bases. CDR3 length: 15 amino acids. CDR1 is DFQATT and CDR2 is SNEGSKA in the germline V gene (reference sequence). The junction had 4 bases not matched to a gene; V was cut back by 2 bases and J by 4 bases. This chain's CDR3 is CSARSGLADYNEQFF. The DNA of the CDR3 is TGCAGTGCTAGATCGGGACTAGCGGATTACAATGAGCAGTTCTTC.

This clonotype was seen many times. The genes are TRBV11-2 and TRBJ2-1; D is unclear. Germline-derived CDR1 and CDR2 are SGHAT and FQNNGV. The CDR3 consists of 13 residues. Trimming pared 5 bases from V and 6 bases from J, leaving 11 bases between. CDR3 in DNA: TGTGCCAGCAGCCATTCCACCCTCAATGAGCAGTTCTTC. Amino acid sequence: CASSHSTLNEQFF. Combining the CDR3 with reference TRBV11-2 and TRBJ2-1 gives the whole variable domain EAGVAQSPRYKIIEKRQSVAFWCNPISGHATLYWYQQILGQGPKLLIQFQNNGVVDDSQLPKDRFSAERLKGVDSTLKIQPAKLEDSAVYLCASSHSTLNEQFFGPGTRLTVL.

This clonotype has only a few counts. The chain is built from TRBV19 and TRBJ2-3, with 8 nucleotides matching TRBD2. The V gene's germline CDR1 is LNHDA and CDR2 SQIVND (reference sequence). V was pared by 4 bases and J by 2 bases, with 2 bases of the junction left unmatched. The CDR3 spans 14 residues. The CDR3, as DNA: TGTGCCAGTAGTAAGCGGGGGAACACAGATACGCAGTATTTT. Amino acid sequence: CASSKRGNTDTQYF.

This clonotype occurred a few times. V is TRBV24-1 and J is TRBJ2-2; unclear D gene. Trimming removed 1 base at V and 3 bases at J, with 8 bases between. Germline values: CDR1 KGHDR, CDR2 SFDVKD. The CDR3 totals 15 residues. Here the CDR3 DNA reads TGTGCCACCAGTGATTTAACTGCGGACACCGGGGAGCTGTTTTTT. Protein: CATSDLTADTGELFF.

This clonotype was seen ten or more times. The chain's CDR3 is CASSDSGARTQYF. The DNA of the CDR3 is TGTGCCAGCAGTGACTCGGGAGCCCGTACGCAGTATTTT. This chain connects TRBV7-3 to TRBJ2-3, with a possible D match to TRBD2 (6 bases). The CDR3 totals 13 residues. V was clipped by 6 bases and J by 8 bases, with 15 bases between them. In germline, CDR1 is SGHTA, CDR2 FQGTGA.